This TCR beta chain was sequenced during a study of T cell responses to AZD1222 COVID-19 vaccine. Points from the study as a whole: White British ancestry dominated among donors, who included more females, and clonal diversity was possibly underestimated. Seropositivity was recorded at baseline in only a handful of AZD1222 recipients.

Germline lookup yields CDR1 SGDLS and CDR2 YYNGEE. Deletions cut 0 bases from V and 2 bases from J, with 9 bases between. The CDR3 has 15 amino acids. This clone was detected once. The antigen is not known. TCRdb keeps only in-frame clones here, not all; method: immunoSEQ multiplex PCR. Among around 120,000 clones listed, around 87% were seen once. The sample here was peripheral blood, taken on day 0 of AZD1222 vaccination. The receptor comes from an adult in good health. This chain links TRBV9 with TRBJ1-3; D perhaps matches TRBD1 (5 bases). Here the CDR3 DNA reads TGTGCCAGCAGCGTAGCAGCGGGGGCTGGAAACACCATATATTTT. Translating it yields CASSVAAGAGNTIYF.